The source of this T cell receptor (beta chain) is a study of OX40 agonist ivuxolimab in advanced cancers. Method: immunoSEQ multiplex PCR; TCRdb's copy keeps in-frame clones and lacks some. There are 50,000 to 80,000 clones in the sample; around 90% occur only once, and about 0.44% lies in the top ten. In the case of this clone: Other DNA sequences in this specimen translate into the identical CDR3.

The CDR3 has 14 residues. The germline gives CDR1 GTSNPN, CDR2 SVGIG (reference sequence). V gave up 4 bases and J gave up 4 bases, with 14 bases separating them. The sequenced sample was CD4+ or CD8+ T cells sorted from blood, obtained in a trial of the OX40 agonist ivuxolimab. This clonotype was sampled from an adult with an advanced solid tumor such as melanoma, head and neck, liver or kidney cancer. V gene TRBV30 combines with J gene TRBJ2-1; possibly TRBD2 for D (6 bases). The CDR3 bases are TGTGCCTGGACCGAGGGACTCCGTTACAATGAGCAGTTCTTC. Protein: CAWTEGLRYNEQFF.